This entry lists 17 T cell receptor beta chains sequenced from one sample in a study of blood T cell repertoires in COVID-19. The protocol was immunoSEQ multiplex PCR, while the TCRdb copy is restricted to in-frame clones and leaves out a portion. The sample shows some 180,000 clones, approximately 85% of them seen only once. Sequenced material: PBMCs or T cells enriched from blood (not recorded which). These receptor sequences come from a man in his forties who had recovered from COVID-19.

This chain uses TRBV2 with TRBJ1-5, with 7 bases identical to TRBD1. Trimming cost V 7 bases and J 4 bases; bases outside gene matches: 10. CDR1 and CDR2 from the germline V gene are SNHLY and FYNNEI. The CDR3 is made up of 15 amino acids. The CDR3 protein is CASMYDRAGNQPQHF. CDR3 coding DNA: TGTGCCAGCATGTACGACAGGGCGGGAAATCAGCCCCAGCATTTT.

As for this clone: The junction departs from the called germline gene at one end, perhaps through a read error. This sample also contains other DNA sequences that code for the same CDR3. The chain employs TRBV3-1 (or the pseudogene TRBV3-2) and TRBJ1-6, with 8 nucleotides matching TRBD1. CDR3 length: 14 amino acids. The germline V gene has CDR1 LGHDT and CDR2 YNNKEL (reference sequence). The CDR3 nucleotides read TGTGCCAGCAGCCCCGGACAGGGTAATTCACCTCTCCACTTT. This translates into CASSPGQGNSPLHF.

The CDR3 DNA reads as TGTGCCAGCAGCCCTACAAGCGCAGCTAACTATGGCTACACCTTC. Translating it yields CASSPTSAANYGYTF. The chain links TRBV7-2 to TRBJ1-2, with D unclear. From germline, CDR1 is SGHTA and CDR2 FQGNSA. The CDR3 has 15 residues. V lost 5 bases and J 0 bases, leaving 13 bases between the germline ends.

The V and J genes are TRBV10-3 and TRBJ1-5, with TRBD1 matching 8 bases. The germline CDR1 and CDR2 sequences are ENHRY and SYGVKD. The CDR3 is 15 residues long. Unmatched junction bases numbered 7, after V lost 4 bases and J lost 5 bases. The CDR3 DNA reads as TGTGCCATCAGTGCCCCGGACAGGGACCATCAGCCCCAGCATTTT. Translation: CAISAPDRDHQPQHF.

The chain carries TRBV5-4 and TRBJ1-4, with TRBD1 matching over 9 bases. In germline, CDR1 is SGHNT, CDR2 YYREEE (reference sequence). V lost 3 bases to trimming and J lost 5 bases; unmatched junction nucleotides: 5. This CDR3 region has 15 residues. CDR3 loop: CASSYRDRENEKLFF. The CDR3 nucleotides are TGTGCCAGCAGCTACCGGGACAGGGAAAATGAAAAACTGTTTTTT.

The chain is built from TRBV6-5 and TRBJ1-2; D perhaps matches TRBD1 (6 bases). CDR1 and CDR2 from the germline V gene are MNHEY and SVGAGI. V lost 5 bases to trimming and J lost 2 bases, with 15 bases between them. CDR3 length: 15 residues. For the CDR3, the DNA is TGTGCCAGCAGTCTATCCGGGACACCAAACTATGGCTACACCTTC. Protein sequence: CASSLSGTPNYGYTF.

The chain combines TRBV6-5 with TRBJ1-1, with D uncertain. Germline loops: CDR1 MNHEY, CDR2 SVGAGI. With 2 bases removed from V and 10 bases from J, the gap between germline ends came to 5 bases. This CDR3 is 10 amino acids long. The CDR3, as DNA: TGTGCCAGCAGTTACCCGAGAGCTTTCTTT. Protein product: CASSYPRAFF.

The V gene is TRBV9, the J gene TRBJ1-4; 10 positions match TRBD1. Germline trimming cut 4 bases from V and 4 bases from J; bases unmatched to any gene: 7. Germline CDR1 and CDR2: SGDLS and YYNGEE. The CDR3 is 16 residues long. The CDR3 region is CASSLGTGADNEKLFF. CDR3 DNA sequence: TGTGCCAGCAGCCTTGGGACAGGGGCCGATAATGAAAAACTGTTTTTT.

The gene calls are TRBV5-1 and TRBJ2-7, with D perhaps TRBD1 (6 bases). Per germline, CDR1 SGHRS and CDR2 YFSETQ. Between the trimmed V and J ends, which lost 4 bases and 3 bases, there was a span of 17 bases. The CDR3 sequence is 15 residues long. The CDR3 DNA follows: TGCGCCAGCAGCCCCCGGAGACAGGCGGTCTACGAGCAGTACTTC. Translating gives CASSPRRQAVYEQYF.

The chain combines TRBV24-1 with TRBJ2-2; tentatively, D is TRBD1 (6 bases). V lost 5 bases and J lost 4, with 10 bases in between. The CDR3 loop spans 14 amino acids. CDR1 and CDR2 from the germline V gene are KGHDR and SFDVKD. The CDR3 region has the DNA TGTGCCACCAGTGGCCAGGGGAGCACCGGGGAGCTGTTTTTT. Its protein product is CATSGQGSTGELFF.

The CDR3 DNA is TGTGCCACCTCAGGGGGTTATCAGCCCCAGCATTTT. This encodes CATSGGYQPQHF. J is TRBJ1-5 and V is TRBV28; 7 bases map to TRBD1. Germline lookup yields CDR1 MDHEN and CDR2 SYDVKM. This CDR3 region has 12 residues. Losses at the gene ends were 10 bases for V and 5 bases for J; bases not matched to a gene: 5.

V and J are TRBV9 and TRBJ1-4, with TRBD1 matching over 10 bases. CDR3 length: 15 residues. Trimming removed 0 bases from V and 9 bases from J; junction bases left unmatched: 5. Looked up from germline, CDR1 is SGDLS and CDR2 is YYNGEE. The CDR3 bases are TGTGCCAGCAGCGTAGGGGGACAGGGGAGCCAAAAACTGTTTTTT. This encodes CASSVGGQGSQKLFF. Looking up the rest from reference TRBV9 and TRBJ1-4 gives the full variable domain: DSGVTQTPKHLITATGQRVTLRCSPRSGDLSVYWYQQSLDQGLQFLIQYYNGEERAKGNILERFSAQQFPDLHSELNLSSLELGDSALYFCASSVGGQGSQKLFFGSGTQLSVL.

The table lists this clone with many counts. The chain recombines TRBV27 with TRBJ1-4, with 12 bases aligning to TRBD1. The CDR3 is made up of 17 amino acids. Losses at the gene ends were 3 bases for V and 4 bases for J; bases not matched to a gene: 6. CDR1 and CDR2 (germline): MNHEY, SMNVEV (reference sequence). CDR3 region: CASSLTGQGALNEKLFF. CDR3 bases: TGTGCCAGCAGTTTGACGGGACAGGGGGCTCTTAATGAAAAACTGTTTTTT.

A single count supports this clone. The gene calls are TRBV27 and TRBJ2-1; D is possibly TRBD2 (5 bases). Trimming took off 7 bases at V and 4 bases at J, with 26 bases between the two ends. Germline CDR1 and CDR2: MNHEY and SMNVEV (reference sequence). The CDR3 length is 18 residues. The CDR3 bases are TGTGCCAGCACCCCCCCATTCCACCGGGGAAAGCGATACAATGAGCAGTTCTTC. It specifies CASTPPFHRGKRYNEQFF.

V is TRBV5-4 and J is TRBJ1-1; no clear D gene. This CDR3 contains 13 residues. The V and J ends lost 4 bases and 4 bases respectively, with 11 bases between them. Germline-derived CDR1 and CDR2 are SGHNT and YYREEE (reference sequence). CDR3 nucleotides: TGTGCCAGCAGCGTGACACGTGGCACTGAAGCTTTCTTT. It is translated as CASSVTRGTEAFF.

This rearrangement joins TRBV24-1 to TRBJ2-7, with 10 nucleotides matching TRBD1. This CDR3 region has 13 residues. CDR1 KGHDR and CDR2 SFDVKD come from the germline V gene. Trimming removed 6 bases from V and 6 bases from J; junction bases left unmatched: 4. The CDR3 loop is CATSTGTGVEQYF. Written as DNA, the CDR3 is TGTGCCACCAGTACCGGGACAGGGGTCGAGCAGTACTTC.

This chain connects TRBV3-1 (or the pseudogene TRBV3-2) to TRBJ2-7; perhaps TRBD2 as D (7 bases). Germline V lookup: CDR1 LGHDT, CDR2 YNNKEL (reference sequence). The CDR3 runs 13 residues. Trimming stripped 2 bases from V and 7 bases from J, with 12 bases between. In DNA, the CDR3 is TGTGCCAGCAGCCAACCGGGGGGCGGGGAGCAGTACTTC. Its translation: CASSQPGGGEQYF.